Here is one T cell receptor (beta chain) with its context. The identical CDR3 is also encoded by other nucleotide sequences in the sample. Sequencing was performed with immunoSEQ multiplex PCR; in TCRdb, only in-frame clones are kept and a portion is missing. Of approximately 2,300,000 clones in the sample, 92% were seen once. The germline V gene encodes CDR1 SNHLY and CDR2 FYNNEI. With V trimmed by 5 bases and J by 2 bases, 4 bases remained unmatched. The CDR3 totals 14 residues. This sample stems from a study of shared clonotypes between healthy human individuals. Study-level background: The people who gave samples were two women and a few men aged 18 to 49.

The source of this sequence is a man aged 18 to 29 in good health. Some clones in this sample may be carry-over from other donors' samples. Sequencing was done on a sample of naive CD4+ T cells from PBMCs. Subset in this sample: CD45RA+ positively selected. The chain joins TRBV2 to TRBJ2-5, with TRBD1 identical over 8 bases. The CDR3 nucleotides read TGTGCCAGCAGTTCCGACAGGGGTCAAGAGACCCAGTACTTC. Its translation is CASSSDRGQETQYF.